This T cell receptor (beta chain) is from a study of T cell clonality in common variable immunodeficiency. Libraries were prepared by immunoSEQ multiplex PCR; TCRdb keeps only in-frame clonotypes and omits some of them. The table records just over 15,000 clones without singletons, the ten largest covering 9.5% to 15%. Trimming pared 5 bases from V and 4 bases from J, leaving 17 bases between. The CDR3 has 15 amino acids. The germline gives CDR1 LNHDA, CDR2 SQIVND (reference sequence). This clone was seen more than once but under ten times. Its antigen is currently unknown. From the germline J gene comes the end of the CDR3, since the read stops 3 residues before it. CVID subjects were neither ill nor on immunomodulatory or immunosuppressive medication at sampling. Whole-study findings and limits: Authors noted CVID clonality's cause needs subpopulation repertoire sequencing. Common variable immunodeficiency TCR beta sequences reportedly had fewer deletions and N-nucleotide insertions. Compared with controls, CVID subjects had fewer shared TCRbeta clones.

The clonotype was recovered from a human donor with common variable immunodeficiency. The source material was peripheral blood mononuclear cells. The V and J genes are TRBV19 and TRBJ2-5, with D possibly being TRBD2 (5 bases). CDR3 bases read: TGTGCCAGTAGTCCCTACACGGGGTTAGGAGAGACC. Protein: CASSPYTGLGET. The CDR3 as a whole reads CASSPYTGLGETQYF.